These T cell receptor beta chains were read from a single sample in a study of blood T cell repertoires in COVID-19. Sequenced by immunoSEQ multiplex PCR; TCRdb stores in-frame clones only, minus some. Here the sample spans some 150,000 clones, 75% to 90% being singletons. Material: PBMCs or T cells enriched from blood (not recorded which). These receptors were collected from a woman aged 18-29 years who had recovered from COVID-19. The CDR3 runs from the conserved cysteine through the conserved F or W. The D gene is left open where the match is weak.

J	V	D	CDR3
TRBJ1-1	TRBV5-5	-	CASSRDWTEAFF
TRBJ2-1	TRBV7-9	TRBD2	CASSPPEREAYNEQFF
TRBJ1-6	TRBV7-9	-	CASSLGRENSPLHF
TRBJ2-7	TRBV3-1/TRBV3-2	-	CASSQETTWEQYF
TRBJ1-1	TRBV3-1/TRBV3-2	-	CASSQDGQGLSEAFF
TRBJ2-1	TRBV5-1	TRBD2	CASSSMLLAGVYNEQFF
TRBJ2-7	TRBV7-6	TRBD1	CASSFGQGTPYEQYF
TRBJ2-7	TRBV7-9	-	CASSPAGPYEQYF
TRBJ2-3	TRBV2	TRBD1	CASSVTGGADTQYF
TRBJ2-5	TRBV5-5	-	CASSQPGATETQYF
TRBJ2-3	TRBV5-4	-	CASSALGVGLRTDTQYF
TRBJ2-2	TRBV19	TRBD1	CASSSRTGENTGELFF
TRBJ1-2	TRBV7-2	-	CASSRPRGGEKDNYGYTF
TRBJ2-5	TRBV5-1	TRBD2	CASSLAGTSGRAWTQYF
TRBJ2-3	TRBV3-1/TRBV3-2	TRBD2	CASSQIAGGELTDTQYF
TRBJ2-7	TRBV30	TRBD1	CAFRDSTYEQYF
TRBJ1-4	TRBV7-9	-	CASRGPGEPNEKLFF
TRBJ2-1	TRBV25-1	TRBD2	CASSDLGTSGNEQFF
TRBJ1-2	TRBV2	-	CASSESYGYTF
TRBJ1-4	TRBV5-1	-	CASRPTGATNEKLFF
TRBJ1-2	TRBV6-5	-	CASSFFAGETNYGYTF
TRBJ2-1	TRBV6-5	-	CASSPGTSEQFF
TRBJ2-7	TRBV7-9	-	CASSLTGYEQYF
TRBJ2-3	TRBV10-3	-	CATATAITDTQYF